These T cell receptor beta chains were read from a single sample in a study of cytomegalovirus exposure and HLA in healthy donors. Profiling relied on immunoSEQ multiplex PCR, and the TCRdb table lists in-frame clones only, not all of them. The data show 100,000 to 150,000 clones, about three quarters seen once. Sample: PBMCs. These receptor sequences come from a woman in her forties in good health and CMV-seronegative. Both conserved end residues are part of each CDR3. The order of the fields is J gene, clone size, D gene, V gene, CDR3 DNA, CDR3 protein. D genes are given only for firm matches. Size values are once, few and many counts, or a class for expanded clones, and some rows have none.

>TRBJ2-7|few|TRBD2|TRBV4-2
TGTGCCAGCAGCCAAGGTCAAGGGACTAGCGGATACGAGCAGTACTTC
CASSQGQGTSGYEQYF
>TRBJ1-3|NA|TRBD1|TRBV6-1
TGTGCCAGCCGCACGACAGGGTCTGGAAACACCATATATTTT
CASRTTGSGNTIYF
>TRBJ2-1|NA|TRBD2|TRBV27
TGTGCCAGCAGTTTATCGCCGGGGACTAGTGCGAATGAGCAGTTCTTC
CASSLSPGTSANEQFF
>TRBJ2-3|few|NA|TRBV27
TGTGCCAGCAGGCGGACTCACTGGGAGGATACGCAGTATTTT
CASRRTHWEDTQYF
>TRBJ2-4|once|NA|TRBV19
TGTGCCAGTAGTATAGGTAGGAAAAACAGTCAGTACTTC
CASSIGRKNSQYF
>TRBJ1-2|few|TRBD1|TRBV27
TGTGCCAGCAGTCCGAAACAGGGGGTGCATCTTGGCTACACCTTC
CASSPKQGVHLGYTF
>TRBJ2-1|NA|NA|TRBV14
TGTGCCAGCAGCCAGGGGAGGCGGGGCAGCTCCTACAATGAGCAGTTCTTC
CASSQGRRGSSYNEQFF
>TRBJ1-5|NA|NA|TRBV19
TGTGCCAGCGGTCCCTATCAGCCCCAGCATTTT
CASGPYQPQHF
>TRBJ2-3|few|TRBD2|TRBV9
TGTGCCAGCAGCGTAGTCCCCAGCGGGAGAACAGATACGCAGTATTTT
CASSVVPSGRTDTQYF
>TRBJ1-4|NA|TRBD1|TRBV7-9
TGTGCCAGCAGCTTAGTCCCAACAGGGGCTAATGAAAAACTGTTTTTT
CASSLVPTGANEKLFF
>TRBJ2-7|once|TRBD2|TRBV28
TGTGCCAGCAGTTTTCGGGAGCGGGAGAACGAGCAGTACTTC
CASSFRERENEQYF
>TRBJ2-7|NA|TRBD1|TRBV4-2
TGTGCCAGCAGCCAAGATCAGCCGGGACAGGGGTGTCAAGAGCAGTACTTC
CASSQDQPGQGCQEQYF
>TRBJ1-2|once|NA|TRBV28
TGTGCCAGCAGTCCCCTAGGAGTCAGCTATGGCTACACCTTC
CASSPLGVSYGYTF
>TRBJ2-1|NA|TRBD2|TRBV19
TGTGCCAGCCGGGTCCTAGCGGGCAATGAGCAGTTCTTC
CASRVLAGNEQFF
>TRBJ1-1|NA|NA|TRBV28
TGTGCCAGCAGCCCTCGGCGTTGGACAGACAAGGAGGTAAACACTGAAGCTTTCTTT
CASSPRRWTDKEVNTEAFF
>TRBJ2-5|once|NA|TRBV25-1
TGTGCCAGCAGTGGGAATTGGGACTCACGAGAGACCCAGTACTTC
CASSGNWDSRETQYF
>TRBJ2-5|NA|TRBD2|TRBV5-1
TGCGCCAGCACTGGGACTAGCGGGGAACAAGAGACCCAGTACTTC
CASTGTSGEQETQYF
>TRBJ2-7|NA|NA|TRBV6-1
TGTGCCAGCACAGGGGCCGTACACGAGCAGTACTTC
CASTGAVHEQYF
>TRBJ2-7|NA|NA|TRBV5-6
TGTGCCAGCAGCCCCACCAGGGGAAACTACGAGCAGTACTTC
CASSPTRGNYEQYF
>TRBJ2-7|once|TRBD2|TRBV28
TGTGCCAGCAGATCACTCGGACTAGCGGGGAGTTACGAGCAGTACTTC
CASRSLGLAGSYEQYF
>TRBJ1-1|once|TRBD1|TRBV30
TGTGCCTGGAGTGTATTGCTCAAGGACAGGAGAGTTTTGAACACTGAAGCTTTCTTT
CAWSVLLKDRRVLNTEAFF
>TRBJ1-2|NA|NA|TRBV6-5
TGTGCCAGCAGTTTCAAAAGGACAGTCTATGGCTACACCTTC
CASSFKRTVYGYTF
>TRBJ2-2|NA|NA|TRBV7-2
TGTGCCAGCAGAAGAAGGGGGGGCGGCACCGGGGAGCTGTTTTTT
CASRRRGGGTGELFF
>TRBJ2-7|NA|TRBD1|TRBV18
TGTGCCAGCTCACCGGACAGGGCGTCCTACGAGCAGTACTTC
CASSPDRASYEQYF
>TRBJ1-1|NA|NA|TRBV28
TGTGCCAGCAGTTTATCCTCGCGTGTGACTGAAGCTTTCTTT
CASSLSSRVTEAFF